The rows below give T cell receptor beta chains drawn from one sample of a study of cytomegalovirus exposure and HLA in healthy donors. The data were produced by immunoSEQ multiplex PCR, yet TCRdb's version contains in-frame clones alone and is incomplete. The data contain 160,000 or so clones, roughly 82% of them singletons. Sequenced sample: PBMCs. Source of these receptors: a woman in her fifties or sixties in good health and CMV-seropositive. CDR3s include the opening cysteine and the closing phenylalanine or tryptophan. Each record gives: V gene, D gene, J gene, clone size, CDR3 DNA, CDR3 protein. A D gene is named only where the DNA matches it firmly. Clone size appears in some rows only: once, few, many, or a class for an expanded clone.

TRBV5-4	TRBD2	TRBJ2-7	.	TGTGCCAGCAGACGAACTAGCGGGGGGGCCGACGAGCAGTACTTC	CASRRTSGGADEQYF
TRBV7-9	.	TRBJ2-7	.	TGTGCCAGCAGCTTAGACGGGGGTTTAGACGAGCAGTACTTC	CASSLDGGLDEQYF
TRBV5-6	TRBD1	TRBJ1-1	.	TGTGCCAGCAGCTTTGGGACAGGACTATCCACTGAAGCTTTCTTT	CASSFGTGLSTEAFF
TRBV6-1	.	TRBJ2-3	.	TGTGCCAGCAATCCGGGGGGCACCGATACGCAGTATTTT	CASNPGGTDTQYF
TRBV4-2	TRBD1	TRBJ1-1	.	TGTGCCAGCAGCCCTAATGTTGGGACAGAGAACACTGAAGCTTTCTTT	CASSPNVGTENTEAFF
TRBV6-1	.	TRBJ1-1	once	TGTGCCAGCAGTGATCGGGGATATAACACTGAAGCTTTCTTT	CASSDRGYNTEAFF
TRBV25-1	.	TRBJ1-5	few	TGTGCCAGCAGTTGGGACAACAATCAGCCCCAGCATTTT	CASSWDNNQPQHF
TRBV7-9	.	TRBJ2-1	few	TGTGCCAGCAGCTTACCGTTCGGCAATGAGCAGTTCTTC	CASSLPFGNEQFF
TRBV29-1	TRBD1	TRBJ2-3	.	TGCAGCGTTGGGATAGGGACAGGGGCCGATACGCAGTATTTT	CSVGIGTGADTQYF
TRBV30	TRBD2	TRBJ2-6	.	TGTGCCTGGATCGGAGCGGGGACCGGGGCCAACGTCCTGACTTTC	CAWIGAGTGANVLTF
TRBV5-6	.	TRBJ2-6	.	TGTGCCAGCAGCTCCCGGGTTTCCGGCTCGATCTCTGGGGCCAACGTCCTGACTTTC	CASSSRVSGSISGANVLTF
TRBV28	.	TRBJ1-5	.	TGTGCCAGCAGTTCCGGAGGGGCGGGGAATCAGCCCCAGCATTTT	CASSSGGAGNQPQHF
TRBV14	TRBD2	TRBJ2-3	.	TGTGCCAGCAGCCAAGATCCACTAGCGGGGGTGACAGATACGCAGTATTTT	CASSQDPLAGVTDTQYF
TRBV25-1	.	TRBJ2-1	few	TGTGCCAGCAGTACCCCCAGGGGTCAGGGGAATGAGCAGTTCTTC	CASSTPRGQGNEQFF
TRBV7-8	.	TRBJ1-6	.	TGTGCCAGCAGCTTAGGAGGCTCGAGCTCCTATAATTCACCCCTCCACTTT	CASSLGGSSSYNSPLHF
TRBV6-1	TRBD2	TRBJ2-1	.	TGTGCCAGCAGGGAACTAGCGGGGGGCCCTCCCTACAATGAGCAGTTCTTC	CASRELAGGPPYNEQFF
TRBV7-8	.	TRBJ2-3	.	TGTGCCAGCCGAGTATTTGCTCGTCTCACAGATACGCAGTATTTT	CASRVFARLTDTQYF
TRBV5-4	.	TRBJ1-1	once	TGTGCCAGCAGCCCGGAGCCGGGGAACACTGAAGCTTTCTTT	CASSPEPGNTEAFF
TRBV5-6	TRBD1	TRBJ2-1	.	TGTGCCAGCAGCTCGGCCGGGACAGGGAGACACAATGAGCAGTTCTTC	CASSSAGTGRHNEQFF
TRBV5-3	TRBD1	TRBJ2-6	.	TGTGCCAGAAGCTCGACAGGGGCTGGGGCCAACGTCCTGACTTTC	CARSSTGAGANVLTF
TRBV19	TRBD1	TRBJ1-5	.	TGTGCCAGTAGCACCGTAGGACAGGGACAGCCCCAGCATTTT	CASSTVGQGQPQHF
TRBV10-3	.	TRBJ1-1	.	TGTGCCATCTCATCACCTCCTACACAGGGAACTAAAGCTTTCTTT	CAISSPPTQGTKAFF
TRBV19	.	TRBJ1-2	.	TGTGCCAGTAACGGCCCACACGAGACAGCATATGGCTACACCTTC	CASNGPHETAYGYTF
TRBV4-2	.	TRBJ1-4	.	TGTGCCAGCAGCCCGAAACAGGGCGGTGAAAAACTGTTTTTT	CASSPKQGGEKLFF
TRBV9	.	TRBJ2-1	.	TGTGCCAGCAGCGTGGCGGCAGGGGCCTTCAATGAGCAGTTCTTC	CASSVAAGAFNEQFF
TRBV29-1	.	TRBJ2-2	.	TGCAGCGTTGAAGTCCCGGGGTCGAACACCGGGGAGCTGTTTTTT	CSVEVPGSNTGELFF
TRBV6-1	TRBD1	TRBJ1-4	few	TGTGCCAGCAGTGTGGGGACAGGGGCAACTAATGAAAAACTGTTTTTT	CASSVGTGATNEKLFF
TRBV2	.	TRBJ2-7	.	TGTGCCAGCAGTGCAGAGGGATACGAGCAGTACTTC	CASSAEGYEQYF
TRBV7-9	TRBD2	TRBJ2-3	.	TGTGCCAGCAGTCCCCGGGGGACTAGCGGGAATACGCAGTATTTT	CASSPRGTSGNTQYF
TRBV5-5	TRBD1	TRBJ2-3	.	TGTGCCAGCAGCCGGACAGGGAGTTCCACAGATACGCAGTATTTT	CASSRTGSSTDTQYF
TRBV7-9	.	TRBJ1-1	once	TGTGCCAGCAGCTTGTCCAGGGACACTGAAGCTTTCTTT	CASSLSRDTEAFF
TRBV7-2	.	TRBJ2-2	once	TGTGCCAGCAGCTCTTATTCGAACACCGGGGAGCTGTTTTTT	CASSSYSNTGELFF
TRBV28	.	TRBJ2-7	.	TGTGCCAGCAGTTGGGCCATTTCCTCCTACGAGCAGTACTTC	CASSWAISSYEQYF
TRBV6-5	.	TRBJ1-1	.	TGTGCCAGCAGTTACGGAGGGATGCCTGAAGCTTTCTTT	CASSYGGMPEAFF
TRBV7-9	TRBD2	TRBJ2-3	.	TGTGCCAGCAGCCAGCGGGGGGGTCCAGATACGCAGTATTTT	CASSQRGGPDTQYF
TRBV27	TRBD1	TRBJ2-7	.	TGTGCCAGCAGTCTACGACAGGGGGTGACCTACGAGCAGTACTTC	CASSLRQGVTYEQYF
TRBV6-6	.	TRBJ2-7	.	TGTGCCAGCGAGGACAGTTCCTACGAGCAGTACTTC	CASEDSSYEQYF
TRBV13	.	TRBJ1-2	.	TGTGCCAGCAGCTTAGGCCATATCGGAGGGAACTATGGCTACACCTTC	CASSLGHIGGNYGYTF
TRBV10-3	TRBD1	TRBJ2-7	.	TGTGCCATCAGTACCTTAGGGACAGGAGGAAAATACGAGCAGTACTTC	CAISTLGTGGKYEQYF
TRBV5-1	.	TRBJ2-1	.	TGCGCCAGCAGCCTCGGAGAAACTAATGGCAATGAGCAGTTCTTC	CASSLGETNGNEQFF
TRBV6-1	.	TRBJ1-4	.	TGTGCCAGCAGTAGAGCAGGGAACAATGAAAAACTGTTTTTT	CASSRAGNNEKLFF
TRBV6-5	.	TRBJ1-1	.	TGTGCCAGCAGTTACAGGAGGAACACTGAAGCTTTCTTT	CASSYRRNTEAFF
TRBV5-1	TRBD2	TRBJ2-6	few	TGCGCCAGCGGAGGGGAGGGCACGGGGGCCAACGTCCTGACTTTC	CASGGEGTGANVLTF
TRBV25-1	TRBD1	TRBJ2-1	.	TGTGCCAGCAGTGGGGGGGGACAGGGTGGGATATACAATGAGCAGTTCTTC	CASSGGGQGGIYNEQFF
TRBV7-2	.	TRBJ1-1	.	TGTGCCAGCAGCTTAGACTCGGACACTGAAGCTTTCTTT	CASSLDSDTEAFF
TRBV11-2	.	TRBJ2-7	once	TGTGCCAGCAGCTATACGACAGCAACCTACGAGCAGTACTTC	CASSYTTATYEQYF
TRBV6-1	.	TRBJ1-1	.	TGTGCCAGCAGTCCGACATCTACTGAAGCTTTCTTT	CASSPTSTEAFF
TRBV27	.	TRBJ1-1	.	TGTGCCAGCAGTCTCCGGGGGATCCTGAACACTGAAGCTTTCTTT	CASSLRGILNTEAFF
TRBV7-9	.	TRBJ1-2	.	TGTTCCAGCAATCCCCCGGGACTCAGGGAATATGGCTACACCTTC	CSSNPPGLREYGYTF
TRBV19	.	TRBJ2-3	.	TGTGCCAGTAGTACGGGGGTATTCACAGATACGCAGTATTTT	CASSTGVFTDTQYF
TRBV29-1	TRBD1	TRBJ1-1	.	TGCAGCGCCGGGACAGGGTCATACACTGAAGCTTTCTTT	CSAGTGSYTEAFF
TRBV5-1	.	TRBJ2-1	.	TGCGCCAGCAGCGCCCCAGGGGTCGGATACAATGAGCAGTTCTTC	CASSAPGVGYNEQFF
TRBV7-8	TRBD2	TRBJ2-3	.	TGTGCCAGCAGCCCTACTGGCGGGGGGCGCACAGATACGCAGTATTTT	CASSPTGGGRTDTQYF
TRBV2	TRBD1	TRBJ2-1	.	TGTGCCAGCAGTAGGGGACAGGGTATGTACAATGAGCAGTTCTTC	CASSRGQGMYNEQFF
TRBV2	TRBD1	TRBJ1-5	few	TGTGCCAGCAGCGGGACAGGGAATCAGCCCCAGCATTTT	CASSGTGNQPQHF
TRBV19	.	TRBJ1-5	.	TGTGCCAGTAGTATAGACGGGGATAGCAATCAGCCCCAGCATTTT	CASSIDGDSNQPQHF